The 19 T cell receptor beta chains given below trace back to one sample, sequenced in a study of T cell responses to AZD1222 COVID-19 vaccine. Measured with immunoSEQ multiplex PCR; TCRdb has only the in-frame clones, and not every one. The repertoire has approximately 130,000 clones, around nine tenths of them found once; the top ten carry 8.5% to 14%. The sequencing used peripheral blood, collected on day 0 of MenACWY control vaccination. All receptors come from an adult in good health.

The CDR3 coding sequence is TGTGCCAGCAGCCAAATCGCGCGGGGGGCAGCTAGCACAGATACGCAGTATTTT. Its translation is CASSQIARGAASTDTQYF. V is TRBV3-1 (or the pseudogene TRBV3-2) and J is TRBJ2-3; 8 bases align to TRBD2. V shed 2 bases, J shed 0 bases, and the junction held 10 bases outside the gene matches. This CDR3 is 18 amino acids long. Germline V CDR1 and CDR2: LGHDT, YNNKEL (reference sequence).

The chain is built from TRBV5-4 and TRBJ2-6; TRBD1 aligns across 7 bases. The length of the CDR3 is 15 residues. Germline CDR1 and CDR2: SGHNT and YYREEE (reference sequence). Trimming at V came to 4 bases and at J to 0 bases, leaving 1 base not matched to a gene. CDR3 nucleotides: TGTGCCAGCAGCCACAGGGGCTCTGGGGCCAACGTCCTGACTTTC. Translating it yields CASSHRGSGANVLTF.

This clone was observed once. This sequence joins TRBV28 and TRBJ2-3, with D perhaps TRBD2 (5 bases). Trimming stripped 6 bases from V and 6 bases from J, with 13 bases between. The CDR3 consists of 13 residues. CDR1 is MDHEN, CDR2 SYDVKM, per germline. The CDR3, as DNA: TGTGCCAGCAGCAGGTCTGGGGAGGATACGCAGTATTTT. Translating it yields CASSRSGEDTQYF.

This chain connects TRBV6-5 to TRBJ2-1; D possibly corresponds to TRBD2 (6 bases). The CDR3 runs 15 residues. In germline, CDR1 is MNHEY, CDR2 SVGAGI. V dropped 6 bases and J dropped 6 bases, with 18 bases sitting between them. The CDR3 spells CASSQGGAGSNEQFF. For the CDR3, the DNA is TGTGCCAGCAGCCAGGGAGGCGCAGGGTCCAATGAGCAGTTCTTC.

This chain uses TRBV7-3 with TRBJ2-5, with TRBD1 matching over 10 bases. J lost 2 bases, V lost 3 bases, and 0 bases had no gene match. The germline CDR1 and CDR2 sequences are SGHTA and FQGTGA. The CDR3 has 14 residues. CDR3 bases: TGTGCCAGCAGCTTGGGACAGGGGCAAGAGACCCAGTACTTC. It encodes CASSLGQGQETQYF.

The chain uses TRBV4-2 and TRBJ2-5; TRBD1 matches at 10 bases. The junction had 7 bases not matched to a gene; V was cut back by 4 bases and J by 5 bases. Germline loops: CDR1 LGHNA, CDR2 YNFKEQ. CDR3 length equals 15 residues. CDR3 sequence reads: CASSPRDRGGETQYF. Here the CDR3 DNA reads TGTGCCAGCAGCCCCCGGGACAGGGGTGGGGAGACCCAGTACTTC.

The chain combines TRBV3-1 (or the pseudogene TRBV3-2) with TRBJ2-1; 13 bases line up with TRBD2. CDR3 length: 17 amino acids. With V trimmed by 4 bases and J by 8 bases, 11 bases remained unmatched. Germline lookup yields CDR1 LGHDT and CDR2 YNNKEL (reference sequence). The CDR3 bases are TGTGCCAGCAGCCGATCCTTACTAGCGGGAGGGCTCGATGAGCAGTTCTTC. This translates into CASSRSLLAGGLDEQFF.

V and J are TRBV7-9 and TRBJ1-3; D possibly corresponds to TRBD1 (5 bases). This CDR3 region has 15 residues. V dropped 5 bases and J dropped 0 bases, with 11 bases sitting between them. Per germline, CDR1 SEHNR and CDR2 FQNEAQ (reference sequence). The CDR3: CASSPTADSGNTIYF. CDR3 sequence (DNA): TGTGCCAGCAGCCCGACAGCGGACTCTGGAAACACCATATATTTT.

Details on this clone: Other DNA sequences of this sample code for an identical CDR3. The rearrangement links TRBV11-3 to TRBJ2-7; no firm D call. Trimming shortened V by 3 bases and J by 3 bases, and 3 bases separated the two germline ends. Germline V lookup: CDR1 SGHNT, CDR2 YENEEA. The CDR3 is made up of 11 amino acids. CDR3 coding DNA: TGTGCCAGCAGCTTGGACTACGAGCAGTACTTC. This encodes CASSLDYEQYF.

This chain links TRBV7-2 with TRBJ2-3; D remains ambiguous. V lost 5 bases and J 6 bases, leaving 9 bases between the germline ends. This CDR3 spans 12 amino acids. Germline loops: CDR1 SGHTA, CDR2 FQGNSA. Written as DNA, the CDR3 is TGTGCCAGCAGCCCCTGGTCGGATACGCAGTATTTT. Protein: CASSPWSDTQYF.

This clone showed up just a few times. This chain uses TRBV13 with TRBJ2-1; D could derive from TRBD1 or TRBD2 (5 bases each). Per germline, CDR1 PRHDT and CDR2 FYEKMQ (reference sequence). CDR3 size: 15 residues. V lost 0 bases to trimming and J lost 1 base, with 7 bases between them. CDR3 in DNA: TGTGCCAGCAGCTTAGGGGGGGTTTCCTACAATGAGCAGTTCTTC. It encodes CASSLGGVSYNEQFF.

The rearrangement uses TRBV6-2 or TRBV6-3 and TRBJ1-2, with no clear D. Germline V gene data show CDR1 as MNHEY and CDR2 as SVGEGT. The CDR3 runs to 11 residues. V dropped 5 bases and J dropped 13 bases, with 14 bases sitting between them. CDR3 loop: CASSREGISTF. As DNA, the CDR3 is TGTGCCAGCAGTCGGGAAGGCATATCCACCTTC.

This rearrangement joins TRBV24-1 to TRBJ1-2; 8 positions match TRBD1. This CDR3 comprises 14 residues. Trimming at V came to 3 bases and at J to 4 bases, leaving 3 bases not matched to a gene. Germline-derived CDR1 and CDR2 are KGHDR and SFDVKD. The CDR3 sequence is CATSDEGTGYGYTF. DNA of the CDR3: TGTGCCACCAGTGATGAAGGGACAGGCTATGGCTACACCTTC.

V is TRBV11-3 and J is TRBJ2-1, with 12 bases fitting TRBD2. Germline CDR1 is SGHNT and CDR2 is YENEEA. The CDR3 totals 17 residues. Unmatched junction bases numbered 12, after V lost 5 bases and J lost 7 bases. CDR3 DNA: TGTGCCAGCAGCCAAAGACTAGCGGGAGAGGCGGCAAATGAGCAGTTCTTC. Protein product: CASSQRLAGEAANEQFF.

This clone was seen just once. CDR3 sequence (DNA): TGTGCCAGCAGTTCGGACAGGGGGAGCGGGAGACCCTACGAGCAGTACTTC. Protein sequence: CASSSDRGSGRPYEQYF. This sequence joins TRBV5-6 and TRBJ2-7; the match to TRBD1 covers 10 bases. Looked up from germline, CDR1 is SGHDT and CDR2 is YYEEEE. J was trimmed by 2 bases and V by 5 bases; bases with no gene match: 13. The CDR3 contains 17 residues.

The genes are TRBV18 and TRBJ1-1, with D unresolved. This CDR3 region has 13 residues. Trimming removed 1 base at V and 1 base at J, with 4 bases between. The germline gives CDR1 KGHSH, CDR2 LQKENI. The DNA of the CDR3 is TGTGCCAGCTCACCACGAGAGAACACTGAAGCTTTCTTT. Its translation: CASSPRENTEAFF. The whole variable domain, remainder taken from reference TRBV18 and TRBJ1-1, is NAGVMQNPRHLVRRRGQEARLRCSPMKGHSHVYWYRQLPEEGLKFMVYLQKENIIDESGMPKERFSAEFPKEGPSILRIQQVVRGDSAAYFCASSPRENTEAFFGQGTRLTVV.

The rearrangement uses TRBV27 and TRBJ2-1; D could derive from TRBD1 or TRBD2 (5 bases each). The CDR3 spans 15 residues. CDR1 and CDR2 from the germline V gene are MNHEY and SMNVEV (reference sequence). The germline V and J ends were trimmed by 7 bases and 3 bases, with 16 bases remaining between them. In DNA form, the CDR3 reads TGTGCCAGCATGGGGGTCCCCCCTTACTACAATGAGCAGTTCTTC. It translates to CASMGVPPYYNEQFF.

This chain links TRBV4-2 with TRBJ1-6; TRBD1 agrees at 9 bases. CDR3 length: 17 amino acids. The germline V gene encodes CDR1 LGHNA and CDR2 YNFKEQ. V was pared by 7 bases and J by 9 bases, with 16 bases of the junction left unmatched. CDR3 coding DNA: TGTGCCAGCACGTCCCGAGTCGGGACAGGGAGTAGTTCACCCCTCCACTTT. Its protein is CASTSRVGTGSSSPLHF.

This clone was counted a few times. The chain combines TRBV7-9 with TRBJ1-2; D not resolved. Germline loops: CDR1 SEHNR, CDR2 FQNEAQ (reference sequence). Trimming stripped 9 bases from V and 5 bases from J, with 13 bases between. This CDR3 contains 12 residues. This CDR3 is CASRRMGYGYTF. In DNA form, the CDR3 reads TGTGCCAGTAGACGGATGGGTTATGGCTACACCTTC.